These 26 T cell receptor beta chains originate from one sample sequenced in a study of a mutant IDH1 vaccine in newly diagnosed glioma. The time point: week 47, end of study. A 20-mer mutant IDH1 peptide at 300 ug was injected subcutaneously with topical imiquimod. Profiled with immunoSEQ multiplex PCR; TCRdb holds only in-frame clones, not every one. The sample consists of roughly 86,000 clones, 75% to 85% of them appearing once. These receptors are not linked to any known antigen. Material: PBMCs, obtained from a glioma patient whose treatment included an IDH1 peptide vaccine. All receptors derive from a man aged 35-49 years with glioma.

This chain connects TRBV11-2 to TRBJ1-6, with D possibly being TRBD1 (6 bases). The CDR3 loop spans 15 amino acids. The V gene lost 1 base and the J gene lost 6 bases, with 10 bases spanning the gap. Germline assignment: CDR1 SGHAT and CDR2 FQNNGV. DNA of the CDR3: TGTGCCAGCAGCTTAGGCGCCAGGGGTAATTCACCCCTCCACTTT. This translates into CASSLGARGNSPLHF.

The V and J genes are TRBV5-6 and TRBJ2-1; 9 bases map to TRBD2. J lost 6 bases, V lost 5 bases, and 9 bases had no gene match. This CDR3 is built from 15 residues. The germline V gene has CDR1 SGHDT and CDR2 YYEEEE. The CDR3 region is CASRVGGRASNEQFF. CDR3 DNA sequence: TGTGCCAGCAGGGTCGGCGGGAGGGCCTCCAATGAGCAGTTCTTC.

The chain links TRBV5-4 to TRBJ2-7, with TRBD1 identical over 7 bases. This CDR3 region has 16 residues. Unmatched junction bases numbered 9, after V lost 2 bases and J lost 1 base. CDR1 and CDR2 (germline): SGHNT, YYREEE (reference sequence). The CDR3 region has the DNA TGTGCCAGCAGCTTAGCTACAGGGGCGGAATCCTACGAGCAGTACTTC. The encoded protein is CASSLATGAESYEQYF.

The chain has TRBV11-2 and TRBJ2-2; D is unclear. Trimming removed 4 bases from V and 3 bases from J, with 3 bases in between. The CDR3 sequence is 12 residues long. The germline V gene has CDR1 SGHAT and CDR2 FQNNGV. CDR3 sequence (DNA): TGTGCCAGCAGCTGGGACACCGGGGAGCTGTTTTTT. Residues: CASSWDTGELFF. The entire variable domain, with the rest obtained from reference TRBV11-2 and TRBJ2-2, is as follows: EAGVAQSPRYKIIEKRQSVAFWCNPISGHATLYWYQQILGQGPKLLIQFQNNGVVDDSQLPKDRFSAERLKGVDSTLKIQPAKLEDSAVYLCASSWDTGELFFGEGSRLTVL.

V is TRBV5-6 and J is TRBJ1-2; D gene uncertain. The CDR3 is made up of 15 amino acids. The ends were cut back, 4 bases at V and 2 bases at J, with 15 bases in the middle. Germline V gene lookup returns CDR1 SGHDT and CDR2 YYEEEE. The CDR3 spells CASSRSFPANYGYTF. CDR3 DNA sequence: TGTGCCAGCAGCCGTAGCTTTCCAGCGAACTATGGCTACACCTTC.

The genes are TRBV7-9 and TRBJ2-1, with 11 bases identical to TRBD2. This CDR3 comprises 15 residues. Trimming cost V 3 bases and J 8 bases; bases outside gene matches: 6. The germline CDR1 and CDR2 sequences are SEHNR and FQNEAQ (reference sequence). This chain's CDR3 is CASSFTTSGGDEQFF. CDR3 coding DNA: TGTGCCAGCAGCTTTACCACTAGCGGGGGTGATGAGCAGTTCTTC.

The rearrangement joins TRBV13 to TRBJ1-3; possibly TRBD1 for D (5 bases). There are 14 residues in the CDR3. Trimming pared 5 bases from V and 2 bases from J, leaving 10 bases between. Germline CDR1 reads PRHDT; CDR2 reads FYEKMQ (reference sequence). CDR3 sequence reads: CASSKGIAGNTIYF. Written as DNA, the CDR3 is TGTGCCAGCAGCAAGGGGATAGCTGGAAACACCATATATTTT.

V and J are TRBV27 and TRBJ2-3; no definite D call. The V gene lost 0 bases and the J gene lost 5 bases, with 9 bases spanning the gap. CDR1 and CDR2 from the germline V gene are MNHEY and SMNVEV (reference sequence). The CDR3 runs to 14 residues. The CDR3 region is CASSLSGPEDTQYF. The CDR3 DNA sequence: TGTGCCAGCAGTTTATCGGGTCCCGAAGATACGCAGTATTTT.

There are a few counts of this clone. The J gene is TRBJ1-2, the V gene TRBV10-3; 7 nucleotides match TRBD1. This CDR3 contains 16 residues. Germline V gene data show CDR1 as ENHRY and CDR2 as SYGVKD. With V trimmed by 2 bases and J by 4 bases, 10 bases remained unmatched. The DNA of the CDR3 is TGTGCCATCAGTGAGCCTCGACAGGGCCCCATCTATGGCTACACCTTC. Amino acids: CAISEPRQGPIYGYTF.

The CDR3 here is CASSLRVYLAGGIYEQYF. The CDR3 region has the DNA TGTGCCAGCAGCTTGCGGGTCTATCTAGCGGGGGGCATCTACGAGCAGTACTTC. This chain links TRBV5-6 with TRBJ2-7, with 11 bases matching TRBD2. V shed 1 base, J shed 3 bases, and the junction held 12 bases outside the gene matches. Germline V gene data show CDR1 as SGHDT and CDR2 as YYEEEE. The CDR3 loop spans 18 amino acids.

The chain couples TRBV9 to TRBJ2-2, with D possibly TRBD1 on 5 matching bases. Germline CDR1 is SGDLS and CDR2 is YYNGEE. This CDR3 contains 16 residues. The germline V and J ends were trimmed by 0 bases and 3 bases, with 12 bases remaining between them. For the CDR3, the DNA is TGTGCCAGCAGCGTAGGTATCAGGGTTGACACCGGGGAGCTGTTTTTT. This encodes CASSVGIRVDTGELFF.

The rearrangement uses TRBV5-1 and TRBJ2-1; D is perhaps TRBD1 (6 bases). The CDR3 spans 14 residues. Trimming left V 0 bases short and J 9 bases short, with 13 bases between. The germline CDR1 and CDR2 sequences are SGHRS and YFSETQ. The CDR3 loop is CASSLAGELGEQFF. The CDR3 DNA follows: TGCGCCAGCAGCTTGGCAGGGGAGCTTGGTGAGCAGTTCTTC. The variable domain in full, completed from reference TRBV5-1 and TRBJ2-1, reads KAGVTQTPRYLIKTRGQQVTLSCSPISGHRSVSWYQQTPGQGLQFLFEYFSETQRNKGNFPGRFSGRQFSNSRSEMNVSTLELGDSALYLCASSLAGELGEQFFGPGTRLTVL.

This clone has a single count. V usage is TRBV5-6 and J usage is TRBJ2-7; D gene ambiguous. The CDR3 extends over 14 amino acids. Trimming stripped 4 bases from V and 3 bases from J, with 14 bases between. Germline CDR1 and CDR2: SGHDT and YYEEEE. The CDR3 reads CASSPSYGLYEQYF. The CDR3 bases are TGTGCCAGCAGCCCAAGCTACGGGCTCTACGAGCAGTACTTC.

CDR3 nucleotides: TGCGCCAGCAGTCAGTCTCAGGCTATCTCTGGAAACACCATATATTTT. Translation gives CASSQSQAISGNTIYF. This chain links TRBV23-1 with TRBJ1-3; D remains unclear. TRBV23-1 belongs to the ORF category, with a function that is uncertain. The CDR3 contains 16 residues. Trimming left V 3 bases short and J 0 bases short, with 12 bases between.

The rearrangement joins TRBV7-2 to TRBJ2-5; TRBD1 aligns across 7 bases. CDR1 SGHTA and CDR2 FQGNSA come from the germline V gene. The CDR3 has 15 amino acids. The J segment lost 2 bases and the V segment lost 2 bases, leaving 5 bases of the junction unmatched. CDR3 in amino acids: CASSLRTGGQETQYF. The CDR3 bases are TGTGCCAGCAGCTTAAGGACAGGAGGTCAAGAGACCCAGTACTTC.

This clone was recorded a few times. The J gene is TRBJ1-5, the V gene TRBV5-6; TRBD1 might be the D (5 bases). The CDR3 runs 16 residues. V was clipped by 4 bases and J by 2 bases, with 16 bases between them. Germline V CDR1 and CDR2: SGHDT, YYEEEE. CDR3 sequence: CASSRKGFWGNQPQHF. Here the CDR3 DNA reads TGTGCCAGCAGCCGAAAGGGGTTTTGGGGCAATCAGCCCCAGCATTTT.

The chain recombines TRBV19 with TRBJ2-5, with D perhaps matching TRBD2 (5 bases). CDR1 and CDR2 (germline): LNHDA, SQIVND (reference sequence). V gave up 1 base and J gave up 4 bases, with 13 bases separating them. The CDR3 contains 15 residues. The CDR3 nucleotides read TGTGCCAGTAGTATAGGCTTCGGAGGAGGAGAGACCCAGTACTTC. It codes for CASSIGFGGGETQYF.

The V gene is TRBV19, the J gene TRBJ1-2; no firm D call. Trimming cost V 7 bases and J 2 bases, with 14 bases left between them. The length of the CDR3 is 14 residues. CDR1 and CDR2 from the germline V gene are LNHDA and SQIVND (reference sequence). This CDR3 reads CASTKPQANYGYTF. CDR3 DNA sequence: TGTGCCAGTACCAAACCCCAGGCGAACTATGGCTACACCTTC.

V is TRBV6-4 and J is TRBJ2-3, with 13 positions matching TRBD2. Germline V gene lookup returns CDR1 MRHNA and CDR2 SNTAGT. The CDR3 totals 16 residues. Trimming cost V 4 bases and J 3 bases; bases outside gene matches: 4. The CDR3 DNA is TGTGCCAGCAGTGCCACTAGCGGGGGGGCGACAGATACGCAGTATTTT. The encoded protein is CASSATSGGATDTQYF.

The chain carries TRBV7-8 and TRBJ1-3; weak D call: TRBD1 (6 bases). V dropped 3 bases and J dropped 2 bases, with 20 bases sitting between them. The CDR3 covers 18 residues. Germline CDR1 reads SGHVS; CDR2 reads FQNEAQ. The CDR3 bases are TGTGCCAGCAGCTTCCTTCCTTCTCGGGCAGGGGCTGGAAACACCATATATTTT. Translating it yields CASSFLPSRAGAGNTIYF.

The chain joins TRBV7-2 to TRBJ1-5; D call uncertain. The CDR3 totals 15 residues. Germline-derived CDR1 and CDR2 are SGHTA and FQGNSA. Trimming took off 5 bases at V and 8 bases at J, with 19 bases between the two ends. The CDR3 region is CASSPMTQVGEPQHF. CDR3 nucleotides: TGTGCCAGCAGCCCCATGACCCAGGTGGGCGAGCCCCAGCATTTT.

This rearrangement joins TRBV11-2 to TRBJ2-7; the D call may be TRBD1 or TRBD2 (5 bases each). The V gene's germline CDR1 is SGHAT and CDR2 FQNNGV. V gave up 3 bases and J gave up 0 bases, with 12 bases separating them. CDR3 length: 15 amino acids. CDR3 amino acids: CASSFGTSASYEQYF. CDR3 DNA: TGTGCCAGCAGCTTCGGGACGTCCGCCTCCTACGAGCAGTACTTC. Variable domain in full (rest from reference TRBV11-2 and TRBJ2-7): EAGVAQSPRYKIIEKRQSVAFWCNPISGHATLYWYQQILGQGPKLLIQFQNNGVVDDSQLPKDRFSAERLKGVDSTLKIQPAKLEDSAVYLCASSFGTSASYEQYFGPGTRLTVT.

This chain connects TRBV10-1 to TRBJ2-3, with TRBD1 matching over 11 bases. The ends lost 6 bases at V and 4 bases at J; junction bases unmatched: 12. The CDR3 runs 17 residues. Germline V gene lookup returns CDR1 WNHNN and CDR2 SYGVQD (reference sequence). In DNA, the CDR3 is TGCGCCAGCAGGGACAGGGGGCGCAAGGGGTCCCCAGATACGCAGTATTTT. As protein: CASRDRGRKGSPDTQYF.

CDR3 DNA sequence: TGTGCCAGCAGCTTAGCGACAGGGGCAACGGGTGAAAAACTGTTTTTT. Encoded protein: CASSLATGATGEKLFF. The J gene is TRBJ1-4, the V gene TRBV7-9; 8 bases are shared with TRBD1. Germline V gene data show CDR1 as SEHNR and CDR2 as FQNEAQ (reference sequence). This CDR3 has 16 amino acids. V trimming: 0 bases; J trimming: 7 bases; junction bases outside the gene matches: 7.

V is TRBV30 and J is TRBJ2-7, with 13 bases that match TRBD2. V shed 2 bases, J shed 1 base, and the junction held 11 bases outside the gene matches. This CDR3 comprises 18 residues. CDR1 is GTSNPN, CDR2 SVGIG, per germline (reference sequence). The CDR3 reads CAWSLRTSGGSFSYEQYF. The CDR3 DNA is TGTGCCTGGAGTCTTAGGACTAGCGGGGGCTCCTTTTCCTACGAGCAGTACTTC.

This chain connects TRBV6-4 to TRBJ1-2; tentatively, D is TRBD1 (5 bases). Trimming cost V 8 bases and J 4 bases, with 14 bases left between them. The CDR3 consists of 13 residues. CDR1 is MRHNA and CDR2 is SNTAGT in the germline V gene. The CDR3 coding sequence is TGTGCCAGCCAAGGGGATCGGGGCTATGGCTACACCTTC. Translated: CASQGDRGYGYTF.